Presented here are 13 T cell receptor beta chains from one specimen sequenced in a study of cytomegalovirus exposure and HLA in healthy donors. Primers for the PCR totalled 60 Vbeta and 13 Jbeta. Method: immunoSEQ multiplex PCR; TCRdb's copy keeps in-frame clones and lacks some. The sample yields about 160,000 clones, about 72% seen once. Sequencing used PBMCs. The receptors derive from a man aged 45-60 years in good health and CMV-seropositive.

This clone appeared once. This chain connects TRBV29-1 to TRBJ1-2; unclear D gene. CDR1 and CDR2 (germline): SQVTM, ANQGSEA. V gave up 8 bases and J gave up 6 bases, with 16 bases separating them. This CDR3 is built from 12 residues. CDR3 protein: CSIGDDGDGYTF. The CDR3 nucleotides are TGCAGCATTGGAGATGACGGGGATGGCTACACCTTC.

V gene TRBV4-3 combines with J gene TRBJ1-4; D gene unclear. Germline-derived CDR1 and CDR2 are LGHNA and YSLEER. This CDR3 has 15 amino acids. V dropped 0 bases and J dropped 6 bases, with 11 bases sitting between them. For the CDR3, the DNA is TGCGCCAGCAGCCAAGACCTCAAGAGCGATGAAAAACTGTTTTTT. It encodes CASSQDLKSDEKLFF.

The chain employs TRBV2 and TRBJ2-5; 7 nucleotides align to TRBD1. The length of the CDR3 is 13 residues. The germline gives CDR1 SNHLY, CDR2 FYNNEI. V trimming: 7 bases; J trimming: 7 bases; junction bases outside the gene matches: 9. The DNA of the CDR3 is TGTGCCAGCACGAAGGGGGCTAGGGGGACCCAGTACTTC. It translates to CASTKGARGTQYF. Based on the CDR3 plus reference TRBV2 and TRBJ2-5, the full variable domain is EPEVTQTPSHQVTQMGQEVILRCVPISNHLYFYWYRQILGQKVEFLVSFYNNEISEKSEIFDDQFSVERPDGSNFTLKIRSTKLEDSAMYFCASTKGARGTQYFGPGTRLLVL.

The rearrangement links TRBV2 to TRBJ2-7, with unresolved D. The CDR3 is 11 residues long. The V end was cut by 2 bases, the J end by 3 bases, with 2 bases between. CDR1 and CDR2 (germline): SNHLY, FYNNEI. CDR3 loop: CASSEYYEQYF. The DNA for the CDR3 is TGTGCCAGCAGTGAATACTACGAGCAGTACTTC.

The CDR3 nucleotides are TGTGCCAGCAGTGAGACAGGGCGAGTGAGTGGCTACACCTTC. Its translation: CASSETGRVSGYTF. V usage is TRBV6-4 and J usage is TRBJ1-2; 7 bases fit TRBD1. CDR1 is MRHNA, CDR2 SNTAGT, per germline. The CDR3 is 14 residues long. V dropped 3 bases and J dropped 7; count of bases not matched to a gene: 8.

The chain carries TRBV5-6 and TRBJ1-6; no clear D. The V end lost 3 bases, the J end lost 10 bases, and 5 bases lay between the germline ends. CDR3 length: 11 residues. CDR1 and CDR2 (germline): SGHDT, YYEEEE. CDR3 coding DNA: TGTGCCAGCAGCTCCAGATCACCCCTCCACTTT. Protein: CASSSRSPLHF.

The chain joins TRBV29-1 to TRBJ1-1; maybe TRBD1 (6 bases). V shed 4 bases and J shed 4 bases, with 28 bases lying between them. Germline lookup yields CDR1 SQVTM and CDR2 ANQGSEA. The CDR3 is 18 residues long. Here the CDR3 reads CSVVREQGLIRRGTEAFF. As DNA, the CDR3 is TGCAGCGTTGTTAGGGAACAGGGTTTGATTCGAAGGGGCACTGAAGCTTTCTTT. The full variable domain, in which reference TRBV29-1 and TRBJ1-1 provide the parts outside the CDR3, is SAVISQKPSRDICQRGTSLTIQCQVDSQVTMMFWYRQQPGQSLTLIATANQGSEATYESGFVIDKFPISRPNLTFSTLTVSNMSPEDSSIYLCSVVREQGLIRRGTEAFFGQGTRLTVV.

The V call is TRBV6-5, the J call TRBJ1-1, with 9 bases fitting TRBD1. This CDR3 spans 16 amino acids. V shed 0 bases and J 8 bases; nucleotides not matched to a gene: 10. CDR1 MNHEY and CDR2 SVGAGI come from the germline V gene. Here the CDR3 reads CASSYSEGTGRFEAFF. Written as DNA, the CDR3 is TGTGCCAGCAGTTACTCAGAGGGGACAGGGAGGTTCGAAGCTTTCTTT.

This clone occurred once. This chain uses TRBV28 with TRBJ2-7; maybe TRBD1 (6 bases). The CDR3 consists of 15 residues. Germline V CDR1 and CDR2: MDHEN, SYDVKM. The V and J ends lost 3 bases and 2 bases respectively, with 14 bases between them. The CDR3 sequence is CASSFSGQFTYEQYF. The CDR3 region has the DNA TGTGCCAGCAGTTTCTCCGGACAGTTTACCTACGAGCAGTACTTC.

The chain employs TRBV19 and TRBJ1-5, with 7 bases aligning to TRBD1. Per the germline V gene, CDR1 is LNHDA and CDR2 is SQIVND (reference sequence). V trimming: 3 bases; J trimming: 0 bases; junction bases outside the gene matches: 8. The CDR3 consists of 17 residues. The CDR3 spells CASSIGDSFFSNQPQHF. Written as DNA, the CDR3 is TGTGCCAGTAGTATCGGGGACAGTTTTTTTAGCAATCAGCCCCAGCATTTT.

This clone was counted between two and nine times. Here the CDR3 DNA reads TGCGCCAGCAGCCAAGAAACCCGCGCCTATAATTCACCCCTCCACTTT. This codes for CASSQETRAYNSPLHF. The chain links TRBV4-3 to TRBJ1-6; D ambiguous. The germline V gene encodes CDR1 LGHNA and CDR2 YSLEER. V lost 0 bases and J lost 2, with 8 bases in between. CDR3 length: 16 residues.

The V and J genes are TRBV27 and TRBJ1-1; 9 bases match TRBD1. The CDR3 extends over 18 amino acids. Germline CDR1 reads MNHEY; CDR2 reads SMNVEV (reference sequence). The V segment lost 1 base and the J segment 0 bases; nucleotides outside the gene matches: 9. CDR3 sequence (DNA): TGTGCCAGCAGTTTATATGGGACAGGGATTGGGATGAACACTGAAGCTTTCTTT. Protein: CASSLYGTGIGMNTEAFF.

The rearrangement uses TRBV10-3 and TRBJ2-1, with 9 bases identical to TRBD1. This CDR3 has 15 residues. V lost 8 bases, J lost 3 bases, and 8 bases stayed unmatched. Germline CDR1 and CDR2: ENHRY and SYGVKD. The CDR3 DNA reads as TGTGCCATCCGAGCCGGGACAGGGAACTACAATGAGCAGTTCTTC. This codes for CAIRAGTGNYNEQFF.